This TCR beta chain was captured in a study of blood T cell repertoires in COVID-19 (dated by TCRdb to 2018 to 2020). Concerning the study at large: Samples from collaborators originated in the United States, Italy and Spain and spanned both the acute and convalescent phases of COVID-19. The samples were drawn from the first 160 participants of the ongoing ImmuneRACE study and from 950 to 1,500 subjects provided by 6 global collaborators. A freely available public database, intended as a resource for researchers studying the immune response to SARS-CoV-2, is where the repertoires were released. HLA class I and class II types, where available, came from metadata supplied by the sample provider rather than from assay-based typing. Deeply sampled blood TCRbeta repertoires from subjects exposed to, actively infected with, or recovered from COVID-19 were included in the dataset. The material from the prospective study consisted of cDNA or gDNA derived from T cells, B-cell-depleted T cells, or PBMCs. Nearly every sample came with metadata listing a de-identified subject ID, COVID-19 status, age in years and sex. What the study reported, not specific to this receptor: How much clinical and demographic metadata was included differed by source and by participant, and the metadata was provided uncurated.

CDR1 and CDR2 were assigned from the germline V gene (reference sequence) as GTSNPN and SVGIG. The V end loses 0 bases and the J end loses 5 bases, and a stretch of 7 bases separates them. Inclusive of the bounding cysteine and phenylalanine, the CDR3 is 12 residues long. Only the CDR3 region is kept as DNA, spanning 36 bases read in frame from base 1. As concerns this clone: It has no known antigen specificity. No much larger clonotype is one base removed from it; base qualities were not supplied.

Each collaborating institution followed its own protocols to collect whole blood in K2EDTA tubes. For TCRbeta analysis, collaborators shipped samples in one of three forms: frozen whole blood, isolated PBMCs, or DNA extracted from either of those sample types. The immunoSEQ Assay, a bias-controlled multiplex PCR, was used to amplify TCRbeta CDR3 regions from genomic DNA. The authors' analysis ran thus. The number of nucleated cells in each sample was estimated by amplification of reference gene primers within the assay. To quantify the absolute abundance of each unique TCRbeta CDR3 rearrangement, sequence reads were collapsed and filtered. For each sample, productive Simpson clonality was calculated as the square root of Simpson's diversity index across productive rearrangements. TCRdb obtained this table from immuneACCESS and retained in-frame rearrangements with V and J assigned. These tables miss some clones; where compared with another copy, unresolved V genes account for less than half of the shortfall, and the remainder is unexplained. That table supplies the V and J calls and clone size; D and trimming were determined from the DNA. The sample table lists 250,000 or so clones, around nine tenths of them with a count of one. Jointly, the top ten make up roughly 1.8% of the sample.

The origin of this receptor is a man younger than 45 with active or convalescent COVID-19. This chain is built from TRBV30 and TRBJ1-1; tentative D gene TRBD1, with 6 bases matching. The sequencing input was peripheral blood. This receptor has the CDR3 CAWSVTGTEAFF. At the DNA level, the sequence is TGTGCCTGGAGTGTCACAGGGACTGAAGCTTTCTTT.